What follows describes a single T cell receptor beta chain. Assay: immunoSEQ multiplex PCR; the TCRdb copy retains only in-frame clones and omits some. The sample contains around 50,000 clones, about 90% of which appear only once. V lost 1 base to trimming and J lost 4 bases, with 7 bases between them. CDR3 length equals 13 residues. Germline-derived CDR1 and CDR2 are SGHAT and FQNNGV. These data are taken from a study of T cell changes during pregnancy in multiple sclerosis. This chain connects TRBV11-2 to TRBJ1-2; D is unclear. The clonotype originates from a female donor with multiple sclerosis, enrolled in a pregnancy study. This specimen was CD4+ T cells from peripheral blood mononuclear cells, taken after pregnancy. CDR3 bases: TGTGCCAGCAGCTTAGGGCAGTCCTATGGCTACACCTTC. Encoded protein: CASSLGQSYGYTF.